These 17 T cell receptor beta chains share one sample of origin, sequenced in a study of blood T cell repertoires in COVID-19. The method was immunoSEQ multiplex PCR; TCRdb's version includes in-frame clones alone and lacks a portion of them. The sample includes approximately 55,000 clones, around 87% of them seen just once. Input material: peripheral blood. Every receptor here comes from a man aged 50 or older with active COVID-19.

This clone was observed a handful of times. The chain links TRBV29-1 to TRBJ1-2; possibly TRBD1 for D (6 bases). Germline V gene data show CDR1 as SQVTM and CDR2 as ANQGSEA. The CDR3 totals 14 residues. Trimming pared 6 bases from V and 1 base from J, leaving 15 bases between. The CDR3 bases are TGCAGCGTCCTAGGGGGGGACAATAACTATGGCTACACCTTC. Its protein product is CSVLGGDNNYGYTF.

Only one count was recorded for this clone. The chain joins TRBV25-1 to TRBJ2-2, with 7 bases matching TRBD1. The trim removed 2 bases at V and 6 bases at J, leaving 9 bases unmatched. The CDR3 loop spans 16 amino acids. Germline loops: CDR1 MGHDK, CDR2 SYGVNS. The CDR3 loop reads CASSEHRQGLAGELFF. In nucleotides, the CDR3 is TGTGCCAGCAGTGAACATCGACAGGGATTAGCCGGGGAGCTGTTTTTT.

The chain uses TRBV24-1 and TRBJ1-5; the D is unclear. V lost 3 bases and J lost 1, with 15 bases in between. The CDR3 runs 17 residues. Looked up from germline, CDR1 is KGHDR and CDR2 is SFDVKD. The CDR3 reads CATSDLLVGWSNQPQHF. CDR3 DNA: TGTGCCACCAGTGATCTCCTTGTGGGCTGGAGCAATCAGCCCCAGCATTTT.

The J gene is TRBJ2-3, the V gene TRBV7-9; the match to TRBD2 covers 12 bases. The CDR3 is made up of 14 amino acids. V lost 2 bases, J lost 8 bases, and 2 bases stayed unmatched. CDR1 is SEHNR, CDR2 FQNEAQ, per germline (reference sequence). CDR3 DNA sequence: TGTGCCAGCAGCTTACTAGCGGGAGGGCCTACGCAGTATTTT. Translation gives CASSLLAGGPTQYF.

The chain is built from TRBV9 and TRBJ1-2, with 10 bases that match TRBD1. V lost 6 bases to trimming and J lost 4 bases; unmatched junction nucleotides: 6. The CDR3 is 14 residues long. Germline V gene sequence: CDR1 SGDLS, CDR2 YYNGEE. The CDR3 coding sequence is TGTGCCAGCACCCGACAGGGGGCGAGCTATGGCTACACCTTC. This gives the protein CASTRQGASYGYTF.

The chain carries TRBV2 and TRBJ2-7; D may be TRBD1 (6 bases). This CDR3 is built from 15 residues. CDR1 SNHLY and CDR2 FYNNEI come from the germline V gene. Between the trimmed V and J ends, which lost 4 bases and 2 bases, there was a span of 15 bases. CDR3 protein: CASSGTQGFTYEQYF. DNA of the CDR3: TGTGCCAGCAGTGGTACACAGGGTTTCACCTACGAGCAGTACTTC.

The chain links TRBV7-9 to TRBJ1-5, with D perhaps matching TRBD1 (5 bases). The V and J ends lost 0 bases and 9 bases respectively, with 12 bases between them. Germline CDR1 and CDR2: SEHNR and FQNEAQ (reference sequence). The length of the CDR3 is 14 residues. The CDR3 nucleotides read TGTGCCAGCAGCTTAGCGGGGGGAGGGAGGCCCCAGCATTTT. This translates into CASSLAGGGRPQHF.

This clone was observed a handful of times. The rearrangement joins TRBV4-2 to TRBJ1-5; no clear D gene. CDR1 is LGHNA and CDR2 is YNFKEQ in the germline V gene. The V end lost 3 bases, the J end lost 0 bases, and 21 bases lay between the germline ends. The CDR3 loop spans 19 amino acids. Here the CDR3 DNA reads TGTGCCAGCAGCCACGACATTAAATCGCAACCTTATAGCAATCAGCCCCAGCATTTT. This encodes CASSHDIKSQPYSNQPQHF.

The gene calls are TRBV5-1 and TRBJ2-2; D gene ambiguous. Per germline, CDR1 SGHRS and CDR2 YFSETQ. V was shortened by 0 bases and J by 1 base, with 4 bases between the two germline ends. The CDR3 has 14 residues. CDR3 sequence (DNA): TGCGCCAGCAGCTTGGGAGGGAACACCGGGGAGCTGTTTTTT. Translating it yields CASSLGGNTGELFF.

The J gene is TRBJ2-3, the V gene TRBV6-2 or TRBV6-3; D gene ambiguous. The CDR3 length is 15 residues. V lost 4 bases to trimming and J lost 1 base, with 12 bases between them. The germline gives CDR1 MNHEY, CDR2 SVGEGT. The CDR3 reads CASSSIRRGTDTQYF. DNA of the CDR3: TGTGCCAGCAGTTCCATCCGACGGGGCACAGATACGCAGTATTTT.

CDR3 sequence reads: CASSPYSANEKLFF. CDR3 DNA sequence: TGCGCCAGCAGCCCTTATTCAGCTAATGAAAAACTGTTTTTT. The gene calls are TRBV4-3 and TRBJ1-4; D unresolved. CDR1 and CDR2 (germline): LGHNA, YSLEER. This CDR3 is built from 14 residues. Trimming left V 4 bases short and J 3 bases short, with 9 bases between.

This clone was detected only once. The gene calls are TRBV15 and TRBJ1-2; tentative D call: TRBD1 (5 bases). The CDR3 runs 15 residues. The germline V gene encodes CDR1 LNHNV and CDR2 YYDKDF (reference sequence). V lost 5 bases and J 4 bases, leaving 17 bases between the germline ends. CDR3 sequence (DNA): TGTGCCACCAGCTCCCGTCTATACGGGGGCTATGGCTACACCTTC. It codes for CATSSRLYGGYGYTF.

The V call is TRBV7-9, the J call TRBJ2-1, with D possibly TRBD1 on 5 matching bases. Germline-derived CDR1 and CDR2 are SEHNR and FQNEAQ (reference sequence). V was shortened by 3 bases and J by 4 bases, with 10 bases between the two germline ends. This CDR3 has 14 residues. The CDR3 loop reads CASSFDRGYNEQFF. DNA for the CDR3: TGTGCCAGCAGCTTCGATAGGGGATACAATGAGCAGTTCTTC. Full variable domain (remainder filled in from reference TRBV7-9 and TRBJ2-1): DTGVSQNPRHKITKRGQNVTFRCDPISEHNRLYWYRQTLGQGPEFLTYFQNEAQLEKSRLLSDRFSAERPKGSFSTLEIQRTEQGDSAMYLCASSFDRGYNEQFFGPGTRLTVL.

The V gene is TRBV6-5, the J gene TRBJ1-4, with 8 bases lining up with TRBD1. CDR3 length equals 15 residues. J was trimmed by 8 bases and V by 5 bases; bases with no gene match: 10. Looked up from germline, CDR1 is MNHEY and CDR2 is SVGAGI. The CDR3 nucleotides are TGTGCCAGCAGTACTACAGGGGGGGCTGGGGAAAAACTGTTTTTT. It translates to CASSTTGGAGEKLFF.

The chain joins TRBV10-3 to TRBJ2-7; maybe TRBD1 (5 bases). Looked up from germline, CDR1 is ENHRY and CDR2 is SYGVKD. CDR3 length: 13 amino acids. Trimming cost V 3 bases and J 4 bases, with 10 bases left between them. CDR3 sequence reads: CAISEHQGYEQYF. The CDR3 bases are TGTGCCATCAGTGAACACCAGGGATACGAGCAGTACTTC.

The chain recombines TRBV18 with TRBJ2-1; D perhaps matches TRBD1 (5 bases). Germline V lookup: CDR1 KGHSH, CDR2 LQKENI. V lost 0 bases, J lost 0 bases, and 9 bases lay in between. The CDR3 covers 16 residues. Here the CDR3 DNA reads TGTGCCAGCTCACCACCTCAGGGCAGCTCCTACAATGAGCAGTTCTTC. Encoded protein: CASSPPQGSSYNEQFF.

The chain has TRBV30 and TRBJ2-7; 12 bases map to TRBD2. The V segment lost 4 bases and the J segment 7 bases; nucleotides outside the gene matches: 2. The CDR3 loop spans 12 amino acids. Germline V gene lookup returns CDR1 GTSNPN and CDR2 SVGIG (reference sequence). CDR3 sequence reads: CAWTSGRGEQYF. The CDR3 region has the DNA TGTGCCTGGACTAGCGGGAGGGGGGAGCAGTACTTC.